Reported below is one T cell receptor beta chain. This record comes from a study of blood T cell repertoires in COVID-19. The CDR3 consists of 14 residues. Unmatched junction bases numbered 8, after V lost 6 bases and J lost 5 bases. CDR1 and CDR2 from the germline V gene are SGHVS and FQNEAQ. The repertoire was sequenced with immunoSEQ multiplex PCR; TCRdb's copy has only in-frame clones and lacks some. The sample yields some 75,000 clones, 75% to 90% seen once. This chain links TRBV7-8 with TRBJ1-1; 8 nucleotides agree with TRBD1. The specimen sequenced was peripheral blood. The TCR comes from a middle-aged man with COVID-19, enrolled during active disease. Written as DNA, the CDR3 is TGTGCCAGCAGACCCGACAGGGGTGATACTGAAGCTTTCTTT. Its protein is CASRPDRGDTEAFF.